These 23 T cell receptor beta chains were all obtained from the same sample, sequenced in a study of brain T cells in children with intractable seizures. The assay was immunoSEQ multiplex PCR, and TCRdb's table has in-frame clones only and misses some. The table lists about 320,000 clones, 93% of them singletons, with about 6% in the top ten. Specified time point: blood from clinic visit 5 months post-surgery; TSC patient then seizure free. The sequences come from peripheral blood, collected about 5 months after surgery. These receptors were collected from a boy under two years old with tuberous sclerosis and intractable seizures.

The V call is TRBV2, the J call TRBJ1-5, with D possibly being TRBD1 (6 bases). The length of the CDR3 is 14 residues. Germline lookup yields CDR1 SNHLY and CDR2 FYNNEI. The V end lost 6 bases, the J end lost 7 bases, and 16 bases lay between the germline ends. CDR3: CASRGKGGLQPQHF. DNA of the CDR3: TGTGCCAGCAGGGGGAAAGGGGGGTTACAGCCCCAGCATTTT.

This chain connects TRBV3-1 (or the pseudogene TRBV3-2) to TRBJ2-7; 7 bases are a match to TRBD2. The CDR3 sequence is 14 residues long. Germline V lookup: CDR1 LGHDT, CDR2 YNNKEL (reference sequence). V lost 0 bases to trimming and J lost 4 bases; unmatched junction nucleotides: 3. CDR3 nucleotide sequence: TGTGCCAGCAGCCAAGATCAGCGGGGTTACGAGCAGTACTTC. It encodes CASSQDQRGYEQYF.

This rearrangement joins TRBV7-8 to TRBJ2-2; D is undetermined. Looked up from germline, CDR1 is SGHVS and CDR2 is FQNEAQ. The CDR3 runs 14 residues. The V gene lost 1 base and the J gene lost 0 bases, with 3 bases spanning the gap. The DNA for the CDR3 is TGTGCCAGCAGCTTAGGTTCGAACACCGGGGAGCTGTTTTTT. The encoded protein is CASSLGSNTGELFF.

This clone was found once. The gene calls are TRBV27 and TRBJ1-4; D gene unclear. Trimming shortened V by 6 bases and J by 1 base, and 12 bases separated the two germline ends. The CDR3 is made up of 15 amino acids. In germline, CDR1 is MNHEY, CDR2 SMNVEV (reference sequence). The CDR3 here is CASRRYKRTNEKLFF. The DNA for the CDR3 is TGTGCCAGCAGAAGATACAAGCGAACTAATGAAAAACTGTTTTTT.

The gene calls are TRBV19 and TRBJ1-5; the match to TRBD1 covers 10 bases. After removal of 7 bases from V and 1 base from J, the junction contained 16 bases not matched to a gene. This CDR3 is built from 19 residues. Germline V gene data show CDR1 as LNHDA and CDR2 as SQIVND (reference sequence). The CDR3 sequence is CASMGTWTGGGWSNQPQHF. Written as DNA, the CDR3 is TGTGCCAGTATGGGGACGTGGACAGGGGGAGGATGGAGCAATCAGCCCCAGCATTTT.

The chain combines TRBV10-3 with TRBJ1-6; 8 bases are a match to TRBD1. Looked up from germline, CDR1 is ENHRY and CDR2 is SYGVKD. This CDR3 is built from 14 residues. The J segment lost 7 bases and the V segment lost 3 bases, leaving 2 bases of the junction unmatched. The DNA for the CDR3 is TGTGCCATCAGTGAAGGACAGGGAAATTCACCCCTCCACTTT. This sequence encodes CAISEGQGNSPLHF.

The chain joins TRBV7-9 to TRBJ2-5; D not resolved. Trimming shortened V by 5 bases and J by 4 bases, and 17 bases separated the two germline ends. Germline loops: CDR1 SEHNR, CDR2 FQNEAQ (reference sequence). CDR3 length: 15 residues. The DNA for the CDR3 is TGTGCCAGCAGCCCCTTGGCGATGGCAGGAGAGACCCAGTACTTC. Protein product: CASSPLAMAGETQYF. The full variable domain, with the rest looked up from reference TRBV7-9 and TRBJ2-5, is DTGVSQNPRHKITKRGQNVTFRCDPISEHNRLYWYRQTLGQGPEFLTYFQNEAQLEKSRLLSDRFSAERPKGSFSTLEIQRTEQGDSAMYLCASSPLAMAGETQYFGPGTRLLVL.

The chain couples TRBV13 to TRBJ2-3; maybe TRBD2 (7 bases). Germline V CDR1 and CDR2: PRHDT, FYEKMQ (reference sequence). CDR3 size: 15 residues. Trimming stripped 2 bases from V and 5 bases from J, with 14 bases between. The CDR3 region is CASSLIRGAIDTQYF. The CDR3 region has the DNA TGTGCCAGCAGCTTAATCCGGGGGGCAATAGATACGCAGTATTTT.

This chain joins TRBV7-9 and TRBJ1-1; no firm D call. Germline lookup yields CDR1 SEHNR and CDR2 FQNEAQ (reference sequence). V shed 6 bases and J shed 1 base, with 15 bases lying between them. The CDR3 has 15 amino acids. CDR3 nucleotide sequence: TGTGCCAGCAGTGAGAGGAACAGTCGGAACACTGAAGCTTTCTTT. Residues: CASSERNSRNTEAFF. The full variable domain, rest sourced from reference TRBV7-9 and TRBJ1-1, is DTGVSQNPRHKITKRGQNVTFRCDPISEHNRLYWYRQTLGQGPEFLTYFQNEAQLEKSRLLSDRFSAERPKGSFSTLEIQRTEQGDSAMYLCASSERNSRNTEAFFGQGTRLTVV.

The chain employs TRBV5-4 and TRBJ1-6; D perhaps matches TRBD1 (6 bases). Germline CDR1 and CDR2: SGHNT and YYREEE (reference sequence). The V end lost 0 bases, the J end lost 7 bases, and 11 bases lay between the germline ends. The CDR3 is 15 residues long. This CDR3 reads CASSLAGQPNSPLHF. The CDR3 DNA is TGTGCCAGCAGCTTGGCCGGACAGCCAAATTCACCCCTCCACTTT.

The gene calls are TRBV12-5 and TRBJ2-4, with TRBD1 matching 9 bases. Germline V gene lookup returns CDR1 LGHNT and CDR2 FRNRAP. The junction had 20 bases not matched to a gene; V was cut back by 6 bases and J by 2 bases. CDR3 length equals 20 residues. The CDR3 DNA reads TGTGCTAGTGGCCGTTCTGGGGGACAGGGTTCGATAAGGACCAAAAACATTCAGTACTTC. Translated: CASGRSGGQGSIRTKNIQYF.

This rearrangement joins TRBV12-3 or TRBV12-4 to TRBJ1-1; D remains ambiguous. The CDR3 runs to 12 residues. Trimming pared 2 bases from V and 0 bases from J, leaving 1 base between. The CDR3 region has the DNA TGTGCCAGCAGTTTAATGAACACTGAAGCTTTCTTT. This translates into CASSLMNTEAFF.

The rearrangement joins TRBV19 to TRBJ2-5; D tentatively reads TRBD1 or TRBD2 (5 bases each). V was trimmed by 5 bases and J by 1 base, leaving 14 bases between them. Germline values: CDR1 LNHDA, CDR2 SQIVND (reference sequence). The CDR3 totals 15 residues. CDR3 residues: CASSLMAGSQETQYF. The CDR3 bases are TGTGCCAGTAGTTTGATGGCAGGGAGCCAAGAGACCCAGTACTTC.

The chain carries TRBV5-1 and TRBJ2-2; TRBD2 agrees at 13 bases. The CDR3 is made up of 15 amino acids. The V segment lost 2 bases and the J segment 6 bases; nucleotides outside the gene matches: 1. The V gene's germline CDR1 is SGHRS and CDR2 YFSETQ. The CDR3 region is CASSLLAGGPGELFF. CDR3 nucleotides: TGCGCCAGCAGCTTACTAGCGGGAGGGCCCGGGGAGCTGTTTTTT. The variable domain in full, with the rest retrieved from reference TRBV5-1 and TRBJ2-2, is KAGVTQTPRYLIKTRGQQVTLSCSPISGHRSVSWYQQTPGQGLQFLFEYFSETQRNKGNFPGRFSGRQFSNSRSEMNVSTLELGDSALYLCASSLLAGGPGELFFGEGSRLTVL.

The chain combines TRBV11-2 with TRBJ2-5, with D tentatively TRBD2 (5 bases). Germline V gene data show CDR1 as SGHAT and CDR2 as FQNNGV. The CDR3 length is 16 residues. The germline V and J ends were trimmed by 5 bases and 2 bases, with 18 bases remaining between them. The CDR3 region is CASSPSLGAEQETQYF. The CDR3 region has the DNA TGTGCCAGCAGCCCCTCCTTAGGAGCGGAGCAAGAGACCCAGTACTTC.

V is TRBV5-1 and J is TRBJ2-2, with a possible D match to TRBD1 (5 bases). This CDR3 region has 15 residues. V was trimmed by 1 base and J by 1 base, leaving 8 bases between them. CDR1 and CDR2 from the germline V gene are SGHRS and YFSETQ. CDR3 amino acids: CASSLTGRNTGELFF. Written as DNA, the CDR3 is TGCGCCAGCAGCTTGACAGGTCGGAACACCGGGGAGCTGTTTTTT.

The V call is TRBV4-2, the J call TRBJ2-7; D call uncertain. Trimming removed 0 bases from V and 0 bases from J, with 6 bases in between. The CDR3 has 14 amino acids. Germline CDR1 reads LGHNA; CDR2 reads YNFKEQ. This CDR3 reads CASSQDAPSYEQYF. The CDR3 region has the DNA TGTGCCAGCAGCCAAGATGCTCCCTCCTACGAGCAGTACTTC.

In its sample, this clone was seen once. This sequence joins TRBV6-1 and TRBJ1-2, with D perhaps matching TRBD1 (5 bases). V was trimmed by 2 bases and J by 4 bases, leaving 14 bases between them. The CDR3 has 15 amino acids. Germline V lookup: CDR1 MNHNS, CDR2 SASEGT. The CDR3 sequence is CASSEPPLGPYGYTF. The CDR3 nucleotides read TGTGCCAGCAGTGAACCCCCGTTGGGGCCCTATGGCTACACCTTC.

The chain has TRBV11-2 and TRBJ2-1; D is possibly TRBD2 (6 bases). V was trimmed by 7 bases and J by 12 bases, leaving 28 bases between them. The CDR3 is 16 residues long. The germline V gene encodes CDR1 SGHAT and CDR2 FQNNGV. CDR3 bases: TGTGCCAGCAATCCAACGGGGCGGACCCCCTCGGGAGCGCAGTTCTTC. Translation gives CASNPTGRTPSGAQFF.

The chain uses TRBV29-1 and TRBJ2-1, with no clear D. Germline assignment: CDR1 SQVTM and CDR2 ANQGSEA. The CDR3 is 11 residues long. V lost 2 bases and J lost 4, with 3 bases in between. The chain's CDR3 is CSVERYNEQFF. CDR3 DNA sequence: TGCAGCGTTGAACGGTACAATGAGCAGTTCTTC.

The chain employs TRBV7-9 and TRBJ2-3, with TRBD2 identical over 11 bases. Germline loops: CDR1 SEHNR, CDR2 FQNEAQ (reference sequence). The CDR3 loop spans 19 amino acids. Losses at the gene ends were 4 bases for V and 2 bases for J; bases not matched to a gene: 14. CDR3 amino acids: CASSSIAALAGDYTDTQYF. In DNA, the CDR3 is TGTGCCAGCAGCTCGATAGCAGCACTAGCGGGGGATTACACAGATACGCAGTATTTT.

The chain is built from TRBV5-1 and TRBJ2-2; 8 nucleotides agree with TRBD1. Looked up from germline, CDR1 is SGHRS and CDR2 is YFSETQ. V was pared by 4 bases and J by 5 bases, with 7 bases of the junction left unmatched. This CDR3 contains 15 residues. The CDR3 DNA is TGCGCCAGCAGCATAAGGCAGGGGGCGACCGGGGAGCTGTTTTTT. Encoded protein: CASSIRQGATGELFF.

The V and J genes are TRBV6-4 and TRBJ2-2; TRBD1 matches 7 bases. V dropped 5 bases and J dropped 4; count of bases not matched to a gene: 7. The germline V gene has CDR1 MRHNA and CDR2 SNTAGT. The CDR3 sequence is 15 residues long. CDR3 sequence (DNA): TGTGCCAGCAGTTTAGAGACAGGGTCCACCGGGGAGCTGTTTTTT. Protein sequence: CASSLETGSTGELFF.